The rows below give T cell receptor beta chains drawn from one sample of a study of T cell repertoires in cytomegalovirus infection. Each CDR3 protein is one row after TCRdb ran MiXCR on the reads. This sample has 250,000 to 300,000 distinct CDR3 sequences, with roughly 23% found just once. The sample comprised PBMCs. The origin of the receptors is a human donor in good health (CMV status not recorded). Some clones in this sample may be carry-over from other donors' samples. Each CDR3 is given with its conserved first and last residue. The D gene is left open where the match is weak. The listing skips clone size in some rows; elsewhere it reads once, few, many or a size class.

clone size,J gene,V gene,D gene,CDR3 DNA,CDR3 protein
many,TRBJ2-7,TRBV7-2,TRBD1,TGTGCCAGCAGCGCCGCCGGGACAGCAGCCTACGAGCAGTACTTC,CASSAAGTAAYEQYF
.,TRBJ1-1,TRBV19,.,TGTGCCAGTAGTATAGATCTACAGGGGAACACTGAAGCTTTCTTT,CASSIDLQGNTEAFF
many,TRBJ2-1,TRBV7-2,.,TGTGCCAGCAGCAGACCGGCGAATGAGCAGTTCTTC,CASSRPANEQFF
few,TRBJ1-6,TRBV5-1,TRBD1,TGCGCCAGCCGGCAGGACAGGGGTATGGCACCCCTCCACTTT,CASRQDRGMAPLHF
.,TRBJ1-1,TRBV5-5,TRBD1,TGTGCCAGCAGCCCACCGGACAGGGGAAAAGGTTTCTTT,CASSPPDRGKGFF
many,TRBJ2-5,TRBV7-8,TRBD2,TGTGCCAGCAGCTTAGGGAAGACTAGCGGGGGGGCCCAAGAGACCCAGTACTTC,CASSLGKTSGGAQETQYF
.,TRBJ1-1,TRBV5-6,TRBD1,TGTGCCAGCAGCTTGTACAGGGGGAATACTGAAGCTTTCTTT,CASSLYRGNTEAFF
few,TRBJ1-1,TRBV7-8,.,TGTGCCAGCAGCTCACCGACAGTAACTGAAGCTTTCTTT,CASSSPTVTEAFF
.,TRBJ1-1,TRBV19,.,TGTGCCAGTAGTTCTGGGTTGGACACTGAAGCTTTCTTT,CASSSGLDTEAFF
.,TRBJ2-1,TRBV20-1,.,TGCAGTGCTAGAGACCGACTAGTGTCCTTCGATGAGCAGTTCTTC,CSARDRLVSFDEQFF
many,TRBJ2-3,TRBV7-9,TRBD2,TGTGCCAGCAGCACCCGAGCGGGAGAGAGCACAGATACGCAGTATTTT,CASSTRAGESTDTQYF
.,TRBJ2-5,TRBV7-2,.,TGTGCCAGCAGCTTCCGGGAGCCCCCTGGGACCCAGTACTTC,CASSFREPPGTQYF
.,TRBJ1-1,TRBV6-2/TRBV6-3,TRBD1,TGTGCCAGCAGTTACTCGAGTTTGGCGTGGACAGGAACAAAGAACACTGAAGCTTTCTTT,CASSYSSLAWTGTKNTEAFF
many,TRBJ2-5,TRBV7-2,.,TGTGCCAGCAGCTTAGAAGGACTGCTAGAGACCCAGTACTTC,CASSLEGLLETQYF
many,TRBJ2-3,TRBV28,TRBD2,TGTGCCAGCAGTACCCGGACTAGCGCCGCAGATACGCAGTATTTT,CASSTRTSAADTQYF
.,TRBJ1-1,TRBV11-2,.,TGTGCCAGCAGCTTAGATGTGCGAGCTTTCTTT,CASSLDVRAFF
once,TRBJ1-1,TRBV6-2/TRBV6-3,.,TGTGCCAGCAGTTACCGAGCAGGCGTGAACACTGAAGCTTTCTTT,CASSYRAGVNTEAFF
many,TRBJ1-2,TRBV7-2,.,TGTGCCAGCAGCTTACGCAACTATGGCTACACCTTC,CASSLRNYGYTF
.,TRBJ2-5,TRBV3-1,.,TGTGCCAGCAACTACCGGGTTTCCCCGATTGGTCAAAGAGAGACCCAGTACTTC,CASNYRVSPIGQRETQYF
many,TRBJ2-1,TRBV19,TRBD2,TGTGCCAGTTACGCTAGCGGGTCGAACAATGAGCAGTTCTTC,CASYASGSNNEQFF
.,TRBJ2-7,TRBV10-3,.,TGTGCCATCAGCCTTGACAGCTACGAGCAGTACTTC,CAISLDSYEQYF
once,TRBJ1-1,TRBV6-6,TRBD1,TGTGCCAGCAGCCAACCCCGGACAGGGGGCCGGGCTTTCTTT,CASSQPRTGGRAFF
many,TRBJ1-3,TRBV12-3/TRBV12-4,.,TGTGCCAGCAGTTCTACGGACGTCCGCTCTGGAAACACCATATATTTT,CASSSTDVRSGNTIYF
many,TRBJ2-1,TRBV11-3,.,TGTGCCAGCAGCTTAGGCGTACGGGGTGACAATGAGCAGTTCTTC,CASSLGVRGDNEQFF
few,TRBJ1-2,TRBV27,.,TGTGCCAGCAGTTTTGGCACAAACTATGGCTACACCTTC,CASSFGTNYGYTF
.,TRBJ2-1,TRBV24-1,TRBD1,TGTGCCACCAGTGTCGGGACAGGGACCTACAATGAGCAGTTCTTC,CATSVGTGTYNEQFF
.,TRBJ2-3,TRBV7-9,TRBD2,TGTGCCAGCAGCTTACAGGCTAGCGGGGGGACAGATACGCAGTATTTT,CASSLQASGGTDTQYF
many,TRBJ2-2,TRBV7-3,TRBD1,TGTGCCAGCAGCCCCAACAGGGGGCTGGACACCGGGGAGCTGTTTTTT,CASSPNRGLDTGELFF
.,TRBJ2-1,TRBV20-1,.,TGCAGTGCTAGTAGGGGGGAGGGGGTCTCCTACAATGAGCAGTTCTTC,CSASRGEGVSYNEQFF
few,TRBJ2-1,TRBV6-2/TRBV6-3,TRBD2,TGTGCCAGCAGTCTTCGGACTAGCGGGAGGGATTACAATGAGCAGTTCTTC,CASSLRTSGRDYNEQFF
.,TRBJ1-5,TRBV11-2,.,TGTGCCAGCGGGCAGTTGAATCAGCCCCAGCATTTT,CASGQLNQPQHF
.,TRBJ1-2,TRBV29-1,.,TGCAGCGCATCAGGGAACTATGGCTACACCTTC,CSASGNYGYTF
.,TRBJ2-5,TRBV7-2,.,TGTGCCAGCAGCTCTAGCACTGGGGATACCCAGTACTTC,CASSSSTGDTQYF
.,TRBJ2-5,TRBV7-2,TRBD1,TGTGCCAGCAGCACTAAGACAGGGCGAGAGACCCAGTACTTC,CASSTKTGRETQYF
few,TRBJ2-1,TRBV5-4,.,TGTGCCAGCAGCTCTAGCGACGGCCTTGAGCAGTTCTTC,CASSSSDGLEQFF
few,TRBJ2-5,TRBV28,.,TGTGCCAGCAACGAAGTTCAAGAGACCCAGTACTTC,CASNEVQETQYF
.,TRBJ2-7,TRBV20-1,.,TGCAGTGCTGAAAGGGGGGCGGCGGGGAGCTACGAGCAGTACTTC,CSAERGAAGSYEQYF
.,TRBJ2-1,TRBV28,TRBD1,TGTGCCAGCAGTTTATTAGGACAGGGGGGACCCGAGCAGTTCTTC,CASSLLGQGGPEQFF
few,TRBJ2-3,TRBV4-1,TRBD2,TGCGCCAGCAGCCGAGGTGAGGGGCCTAGCGGGCAAGATACGCAGTATTTT,CASSRGEGPSGQDTQYF
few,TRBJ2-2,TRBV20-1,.,TGCAGCCATACGAGGGGCGGGACCGGGGAGCTGTTTTTT,CSHTRGGTGELFF
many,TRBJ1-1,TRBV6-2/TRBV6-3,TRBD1,TGTGCCAGCAGTTACCCGCTGGGACAGGGGCCAATGAACACTGAAGCTTTCTTT,CASSYPLGQGPMNTEAFF
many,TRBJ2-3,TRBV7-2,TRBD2,TGTGCCAGCAGCTTATATGGGACTAGCGGGAGTGGCCCAGATACGCAGTATTTT,CASSLYGTSGSGPDTQYF
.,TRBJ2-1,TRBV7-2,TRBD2,TGTGCCAGCAGCTTACGGCGGGGGAGTGAGCAGTTCTTC,CASSLRRGSEQFF
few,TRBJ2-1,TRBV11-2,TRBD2,TGTGCCAGCAGCCGGACTAGCGGGGGGGTATTCTATGAGCAGTTCTTC,CASSRTSGGVFYEQFF
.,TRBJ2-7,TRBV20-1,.,TGCAGTGCTAGACCTAGCGGGACAGGCTACGAGCAGTACTTC,CSARPSGTGYEQYF
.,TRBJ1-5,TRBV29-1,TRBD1,TGCAGCGCCTCCGGACAGGCCGGGCAGCCCCAGCATTTT,CSASGQAGQPQHF
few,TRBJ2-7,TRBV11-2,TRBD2,TGTGCCAGCAGCCCGCGACTAGCAGTCTACGAGCAGTACTTC,CASSPRLAVYEQYF
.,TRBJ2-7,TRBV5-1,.,TGCGCCAGCAGCTTCGGGGGACAGAGCTCCTACGAGCAGTACTTC,CASSFGGQSSYEQYF
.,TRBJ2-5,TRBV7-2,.,TGTGACAGCAACCTGACATTACAAGAGACCCAGTACTTC,CDSNLTLQETQYF
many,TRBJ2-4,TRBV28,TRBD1,TGTGCCAGCAGTCCCCGGGACAGGTTGGCTTTTAAAAACATTCAGTACTTC,CASSPRDRLAFKNIQYF
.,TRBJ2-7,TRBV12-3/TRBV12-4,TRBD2,TGTGCCAGCAGTCGCCCGGGACTAGCGGGAGGTATCCGCTACGAGCAGTACTTC,CASSRPGLAGGIRYEQYF
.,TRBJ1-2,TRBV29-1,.,TGCAGCGTTGAAGTAGGATATGGCTACACCTTC,CSVEVGYGYTF
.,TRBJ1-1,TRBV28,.,TGTGCCAGCATCCTAGGGCCTATGAACACTGAAGCTTTCTTT,CASILGPMNTEAFF
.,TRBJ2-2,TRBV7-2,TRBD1,TGTGCCAGCAGCGCAGTCCCAGCCGGGACAGGGGCCCTTGCGAACACCTGGGAGCTGTTTTTT,CASSAVPAGTGALANTWELFF
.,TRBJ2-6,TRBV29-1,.,TGCAGCGTTACTGGTCCCTCGGGCTCTGGGGCCAACGTCCTGACTTTC,CSVTGPSGSGANVLTF
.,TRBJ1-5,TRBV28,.,TGTGCCAGCAGTTTAGGGGTCGCGGGCAATCAGCCCCAGCATTTT,CASSLGVAGNQPQHF
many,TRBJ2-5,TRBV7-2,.,TGTGCCAGCAGCCCTCGTAGGAGGGGGGAAGGGGAGACCCAGTACTTC,CASSPRRRGEGETQYF
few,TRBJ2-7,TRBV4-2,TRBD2,TGTGCCAGCAGCCAAACGGCGGGAGGGTCGGGGGAGCAGTACTTC,CASSQTAGGSGEQYF
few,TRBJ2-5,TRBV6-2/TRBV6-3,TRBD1,TGTGCCAGCAGTCCCCGGGACAGGGGGGTCGGGACCCAGTACTTC,CASSPRDRGVGTQYF
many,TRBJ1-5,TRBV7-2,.,TGTGCCAGCAGCAGATACAGGGATCAGCCCCAGCATTTT,CASSRYRDQPQHF